This entry features one TCR beta chain sequence. What it binds is not known. Exclusion applied to patients with autoimmune disease history or systemic immunosuppression. The data were obtained in a study of OX40 agonist ivuxolimab in advanced cancers. Study summary: Prior anti-PD-1, anti-PD-L1 or anti-CTLA-4 therapy did not bar entry, and more than 35% had some. Regarding the study as a whole: Some nonresponders also had low normalized T-cell clonal expansion.

Deletions cut 0 bases from V and 4 bases from J, with 1 base between. Per germline, CDR1 SGHVS and CDR2 FNYEAQ. The CDR3 runs 12 residues. Profiling relied on immunoSEQ multiplex PCR, and the TCRdb table lists in-frame clones only, not all of them. The repertoire has over 65,000 clones, 88% of them found once; the top ten carry 0.25% to 0.3%. The V call is TRBV7-6, the J call TRBJ1-3; D ambiguous. This clonotype originated in an adult with an advanced solid tumor such as melanoma, head and neck, liver or kidney cancer. The specimen was CD4+ or CD8+ T cells sorted from blood, collected in a trial of the OX40 agonist ivuxolimab. The CDR3 nucleotides read TGTGCCAGCAGCTTAGCAGGAAACACCATATATTTT. This gives the protein CASSLAGNTIYF. The full variable domain, with the rest looked up from reference TRBV7-6 and TRBJ1-3, is GAGVSQSPRYKVTKRGQDVALRCDPISGHVSLYWYRQALGQGPEFLTYFNYEAQQDKSGLPNDRFSAERPEGSISTLTIQRTEQRDSAMYRCASSLAGNTIYFGEGSWLTVV.